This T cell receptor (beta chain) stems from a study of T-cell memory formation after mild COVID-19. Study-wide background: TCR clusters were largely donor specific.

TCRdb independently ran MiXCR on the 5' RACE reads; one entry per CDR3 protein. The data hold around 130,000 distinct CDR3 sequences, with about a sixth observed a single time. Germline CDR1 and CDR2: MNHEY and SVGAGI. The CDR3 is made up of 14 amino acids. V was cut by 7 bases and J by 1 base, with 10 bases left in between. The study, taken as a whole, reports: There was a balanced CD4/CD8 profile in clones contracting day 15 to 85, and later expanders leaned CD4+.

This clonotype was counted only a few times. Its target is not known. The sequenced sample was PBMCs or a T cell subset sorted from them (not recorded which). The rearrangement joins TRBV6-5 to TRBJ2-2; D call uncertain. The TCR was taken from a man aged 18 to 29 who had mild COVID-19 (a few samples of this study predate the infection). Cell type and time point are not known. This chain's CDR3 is CASTRNKNTGELFF. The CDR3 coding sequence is TGTGCCAGCACGAGAAATAAGAACACCGGGGAGCTGTTTTTT.